The T cell receptor beta chain described here comes from a study of Ad26.COV2.S vaccination and SARS-CoV-2 variants. This CDR3 has 18 amino acids. The treatment is: some 20 received Ad26.COV2.S at low or high dose, single or two shots; roughly five received placebo; per-sample allocation not given. Collection of the samples took place on day 63 after the first injection of vaccine or placebo. Libraries were prepared by immunoSEQ multiplex PCR; TCRdb keeps only in-frame clonotypes and omits some of them. Counted here are fewer than 400,000 clones, approximately 90% occurring once; the ten biggest clones make up around 2%.

The chain has TRBV21-1 and TRBJ2-4; the table's D call, TRBD1, has no DNA check behind it. TRBV21-1 is an annotated pseudogene. This TCR was recovered from a person aged 18-60 years who received the Ad26.COV2.S COVID-19 vaccine or a placebo. Sequencing was performed on peripheral blood, taken in a trial of Ad26.COV2.S vaccine versus placebo. The CDR3 region has the DNA TGTGCCAGCAGCAAAAAACTAACAGGGGCTTTAGCCAAAAACATTCAGTACTTC. Its translation: CASSKKLTGALAKNIQYF.